Following are 8 T cell receptor beta chains from one sample sequenced in a study of patients and donors after allogeneic stem cell transplantation. MiXCR, applied by TCRdb to the RT-PCR reads, yields one record per CDR3 protein. The sample carries roughly 960,000 distinct CDR3 sequences, over 15% recorded once. Input material: blood, either unsorted or a sorted T cell fraction (not recorded which). These receptors all stem from a human donor who was either an allogeneic HSCT recipient or a stem cell or donor lymphocyte infusion donor (not recorded which). It is not recorded whose cells these are; they may come from a transplant donor.

This chain joins TRBV5-1 and TRBJ1-2; possibly TRBD1 for D (6 bases). The length of the CDR3 is 15 residues. The V gene lost 7 bases and the J gene lost 0 bases, with 16 bases spanning the gap. Per the germline V gene, CDR1 is SGHRS and CDR2 is YFSETQ. The CDR3 sequence: CASAPWTAANYGYTF. CDR3 bases: TGCGCCAGCGCACCTTGGACAGCTGCTAACTATGGCTACACCTTC.

CDR3 coding DNA: TGCGCCAGCAGCTTTCGGCAGGTGAACACTGAAGCTTTCTTT. Residues: CASSFRQVNTEAFF. The rearrangement joins TRBV5-1 to TRBJ1-1; D gene unclear. Germline assignment: CDR1 SGHRS and CDR2 YFSETQ. There are 14 residues in the CDR3. Trimming pared 2 bases from V and 0 bases from J, leaving 8 bases between.

This clonotype was picked up a small number of times. The chain uses TRBV29-1 and TRBJ1-2; D is undetermined. Germline loops: CDR1 SQVTM, CDR2 ANQGSEA. This CDR3 has 12 amino acids. The V end was cut by 4 bases, the J end by 6 bases, with 12 bases between. The CDR3 coding sequence is TGCAGCGTTGGACATCGAGTCAATGGCTACACCTTC. This gives the protein CSVGHRVNGYTF.

This clonotype was seen ten or more times. The rearrangement uses TRBV5-1 and TRBJ1-1, with D tentatively TRBD1 (6 bases). Trimming took 4 bases from V and 0 from J, leaving 10 bases between them. The CDR3 has 14 amino acids. CDR1 is SGHRS and CDR2 is YFSETQ in the germline V gene. As DNA, the CDR3 is TGCGCCAGCAGCGCTGGGACACTGAACACTGAAGCTTTCTTT. It codes for CASSAGTLNTEAFF.

This clonotype was found a few times. The chain combines TRBV5-1 with TRBJ2-4, with TRBD2 as a possible D gene (6 bases). In germline, CDR1 is SGHRS, CDR2 YFSETQ. The V gene lost 0 bases and the J gene lost 9 bases, with 16 bases spanning the gap. This CDR3 has 15 residues. This CDR3 is CASSLAGTRSVIQYF. The CDR3 DNA is TGCGCCAGCAGCTTGGCCGGGACTCGGAGCGTCATTCAGTACTTC.

The chain joins TRBV23-1 to TRBJ1-4; perhaps TRBD1 as D (6 bases). TRBV23-1 has ORF status, its function being uncertain. There are 17 residues in the CDR3. V lost 2 bases and J 8 bases, leaving 21 bases between the germline ends. The CDR3 region has the DNA TGCGCCAGCAGTCAACCGGGACACCCGATGAAGCCCGAAAAACTGTTTTTT. It is translated as CASSQPGHPMKPEKLFF.

This clonotype was seen only a few times. The J gene is TRBJ1-5, the V gene TRBV5-6; TRBD1 matches at 9 bases. This CDR3 is built from 15 residues. CDR1 is SGHDT, CDR2 YYEEEE, per germline. V dropped 1 base and J dropped 5; count of bases not matched to a gene: 4. The CDR3 bases are TGTGCCAGCAGCTTGATAGGACAGGGGCATCAGCCCCAGCATTTT. Protein: CASSLIGQGHQPQHF.

The chain is built from TRBV7-3 and TRBJ2-3; 7 nucleotides line up with TRBD1. The CDR3 totals 12 residues. CDR1 SGHTA and CDR2 FQGTGA come from the germline V gene. V was pared by 5 bases and J by 14 bases, with 10 bases of the junction left unmatched. Here the CDR3 DNA reads TGTGCCAGCAGCCGACCCCCGGGACAGTTGTATTTT. Protein product: CASSRPPGQLYF.